The following is a T cell receptor (beta chain) sequence with its context. Its antigen is still unknown. One end of the junction is discordant with germline, which a read error may explain. Germline V gene sequence: CDR1 SQVTM, CDR2 ANQGSEA. The CDR3 runs 11 residues. This record belongs to a study of human thymus T cells. General study points: Thymic and blood repertoires seemed to show skewed V and J gene use.

During surgery, about 0.5-1 mL peripheral blood was drawn from four of eight donors. All available leukocytes, rather than a set cell count, yielded the blood DNA. This table comes from immunoSEQ multiplex PCR, and its TCRdb copy is limited to in-frame clones, with some not included. The sample carries tens of thousands of clones, 94% recorded once. The rearrangement joins TRBV29-1 to TRBJ2-7; tentatively, D is TRBD1 or TRBD2 (6 bases each). The clonotype was recovered from a boy less than two years old with a congenital heart defect but otherwise immunologically healthy. The specimen was blood. The DNA of the CDR3 is TGCAGCGTTGAAGAACCCGCAGGGGAGGCCTTC. As protein: CSVEEPAGEAF.